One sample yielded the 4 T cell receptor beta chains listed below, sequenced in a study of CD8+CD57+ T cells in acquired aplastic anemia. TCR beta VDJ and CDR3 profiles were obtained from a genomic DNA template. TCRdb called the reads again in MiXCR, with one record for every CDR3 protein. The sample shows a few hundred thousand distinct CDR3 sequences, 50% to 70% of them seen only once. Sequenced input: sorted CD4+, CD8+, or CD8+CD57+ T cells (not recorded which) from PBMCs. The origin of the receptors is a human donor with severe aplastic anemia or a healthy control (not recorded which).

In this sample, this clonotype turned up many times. In nucleotides, the CDR3 is TGCAGTGCCCCGGACCCCATGGGAAAGGTCATTCAGTACTTC. Protein product: CSAPDPMGKVIQYF. The gene calls are TRBV20-1 and TRBJ2-4; no clear D gene. The V end lost 6 bases, the J end lost 9 bases, and 21 bases lay between the germline ends. CDR3 length: 14 residues. Per the germline V gene, CDR1 is DFQATT and CDR2 is SNEGSKA (reference sequence).

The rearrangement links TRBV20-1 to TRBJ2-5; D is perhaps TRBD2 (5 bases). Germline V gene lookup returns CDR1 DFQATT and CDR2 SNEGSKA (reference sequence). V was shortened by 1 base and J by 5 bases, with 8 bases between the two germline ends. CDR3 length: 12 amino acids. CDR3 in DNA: TGCAGTGCTAGAGGGACGGGGGAGACCCAGTACTTC. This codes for CSARGTGETQYF.

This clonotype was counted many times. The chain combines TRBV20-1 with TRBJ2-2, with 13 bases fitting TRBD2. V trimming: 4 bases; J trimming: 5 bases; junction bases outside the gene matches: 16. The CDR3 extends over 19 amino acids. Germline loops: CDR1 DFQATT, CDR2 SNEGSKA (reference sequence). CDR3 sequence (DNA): TGCAGTGCTACCCCCCTCCAAGAAACTAGCGGGGGGGAAACCGGGGAGCTGTTTTTT. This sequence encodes CSATPLQETSGGETGELFF.

As DNA, the CDR3 is TGTGCCAGCAGAGCTCAGGGGAATGAGCAGTTCTTC. The encoded protein is CASRAQGNEQFF. The chain carries TRBV2 and TRBJ2-1; possibly TRBD1 for D (6 bases). From germline, CDR1 is SNHLY and CDR2 FYNNEI. This CDR3 has 12 amino acids. Trimming cost V 6 bases and J 7 bases, with 10 bases left between them.